This T cell receptor (beta chain) originates from a study of response to subunit inactivated influenza vaccine. Notes on the study in general: After each seasonal influenza vaccination, few new T cells are recruited, the authors suggested.

One entry per CDR3 protein results from TCRdb running MiXCR on the RT-PCR reads. The sample lists around 580,000 distinct CDR3 sequences; roughly 10% were seen once. This clonotype came up a few times. Its antigen is currently unknown. This CDR3 region has 19 residues. Trimming removed 0 bases from V and 0 bases from J; junction bases left unmatched: 10. Germline lookup yields CDR1 LGHDT and CDR2 YNNKEL (reference sequence). The V gene is TRBV3-1, the J gene TRBJ2-3; 9 bases are shared with TRBD2. This sequence originates from a man aged 45-65 years who received an inactivated influenza vaccine. The sequenced sample was PBMCs from blood, obtained on the day of vaccination. The DNA of the CDR3 is TGTGCCAGCAGCCAAGAATCTTTAACCGGGACTAGCAGCACAGATACGCAGTATTTT. This codes for CASSQESLTGTSSTDTQYF.